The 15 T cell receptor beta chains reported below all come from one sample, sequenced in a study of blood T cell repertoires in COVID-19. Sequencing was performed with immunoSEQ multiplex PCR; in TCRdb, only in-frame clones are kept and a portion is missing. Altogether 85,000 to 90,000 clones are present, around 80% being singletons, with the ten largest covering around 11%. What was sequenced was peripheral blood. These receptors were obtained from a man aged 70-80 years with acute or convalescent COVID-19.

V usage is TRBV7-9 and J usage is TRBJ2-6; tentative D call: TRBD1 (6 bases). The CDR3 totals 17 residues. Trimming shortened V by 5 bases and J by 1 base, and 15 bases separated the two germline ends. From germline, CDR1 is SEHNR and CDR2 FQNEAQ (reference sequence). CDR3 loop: CASSLLGQLSGANVLTF. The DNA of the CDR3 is TGTGCCAGCAGCCTGCTCGGACAGCTATCTGGGGCCAACGTCCTGACTTTC.

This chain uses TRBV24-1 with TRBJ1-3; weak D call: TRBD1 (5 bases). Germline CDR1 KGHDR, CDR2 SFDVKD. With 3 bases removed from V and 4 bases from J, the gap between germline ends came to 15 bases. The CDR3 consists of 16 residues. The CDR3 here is CATSDPFGGAGNTIYF. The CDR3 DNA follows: TGTGCCACCAGTGATCCCTTCGGAGGGGCAGGAAACACCATATATTTT.

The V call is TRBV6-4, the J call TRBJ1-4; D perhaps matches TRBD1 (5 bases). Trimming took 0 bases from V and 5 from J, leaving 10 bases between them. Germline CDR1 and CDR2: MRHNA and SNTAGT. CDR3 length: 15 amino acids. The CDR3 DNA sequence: TGTGCCAGCAGTGACTCGCAGGGCGCAAATGAAAAACTGTTTTTT. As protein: CASSDSQGANEKLFF.

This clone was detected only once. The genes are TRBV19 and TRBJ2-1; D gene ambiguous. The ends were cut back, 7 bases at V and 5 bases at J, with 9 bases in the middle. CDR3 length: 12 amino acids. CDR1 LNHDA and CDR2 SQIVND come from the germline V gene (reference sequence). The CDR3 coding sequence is TGTGCCAGTACGCAAGACAACAATGAGCAGTTCTTC. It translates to CASTQDNNEQFF.

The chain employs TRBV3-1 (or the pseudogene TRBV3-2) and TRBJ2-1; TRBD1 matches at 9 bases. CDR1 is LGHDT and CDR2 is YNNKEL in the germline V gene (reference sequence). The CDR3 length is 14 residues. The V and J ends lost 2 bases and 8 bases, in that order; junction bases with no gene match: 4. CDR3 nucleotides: TGTGCCAGCAGCCAATCCGACAGGGGGGATGAGCAGTTCTTC. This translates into CASSQSDRGDEQFF.

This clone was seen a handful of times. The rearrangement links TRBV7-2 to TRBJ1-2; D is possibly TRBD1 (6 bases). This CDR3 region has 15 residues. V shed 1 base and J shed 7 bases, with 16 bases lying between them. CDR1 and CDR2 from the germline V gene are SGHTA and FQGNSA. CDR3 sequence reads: CASSLGGLGGSGYTF. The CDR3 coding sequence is TGTGCCAGCAGCTTAGGGGGCCTAGGGGGATCTGGCTACACCTTC.

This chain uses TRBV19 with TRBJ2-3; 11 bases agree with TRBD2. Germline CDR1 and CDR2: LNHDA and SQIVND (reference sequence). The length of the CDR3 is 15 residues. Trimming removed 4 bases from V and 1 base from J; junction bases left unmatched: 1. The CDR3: CASSKTSGGTDTQYF. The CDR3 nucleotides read TGTGCCAGTAGTAAGACTAGCGGGGGCACAGATACGCAGTATTTT.

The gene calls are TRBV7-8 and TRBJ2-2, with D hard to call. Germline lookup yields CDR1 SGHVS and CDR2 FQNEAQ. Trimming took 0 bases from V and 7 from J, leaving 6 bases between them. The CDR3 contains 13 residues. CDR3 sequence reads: CASSLAPSGELFF. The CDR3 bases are TGTGCCAGCAGCTTAGCGCCCAGCGGGGAGCTGTTTTTT.

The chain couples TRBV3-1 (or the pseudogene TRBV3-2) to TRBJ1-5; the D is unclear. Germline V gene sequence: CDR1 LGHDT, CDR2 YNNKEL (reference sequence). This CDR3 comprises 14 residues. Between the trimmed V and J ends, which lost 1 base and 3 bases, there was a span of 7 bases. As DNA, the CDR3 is TGTGCCAGCAGCCAAGCGGTAAACAATCAGCCCCAGCATTTT. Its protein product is CASSQAVNNQPQHF.

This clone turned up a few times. In nucleotides, the CDR3 is TGCGCCAGCAGCCAAGGCCTCGGACTGGAGCAGTTCTTC. It specifies CASSQGLGLEQFF. The rearrangement joins TRBV4-1 to TRBJ2-1, with D possibly being TRBD2 (5 bases). CDR1 MGHRA and CDR2 YSYEKL come from the germline V gene. V lost 1 base to trimming and J lost 10 bases, with 11 bases between them. The CDR3 is 13 amino acids.

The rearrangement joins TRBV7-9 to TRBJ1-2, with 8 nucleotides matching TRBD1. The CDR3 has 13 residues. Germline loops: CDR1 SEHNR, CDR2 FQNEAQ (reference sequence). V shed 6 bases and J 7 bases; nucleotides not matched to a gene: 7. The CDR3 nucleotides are TGTGCCAGCAGTTCCCAGGGGGCGAGTGGCTACACCTTC. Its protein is CASSSQGASGYTF.

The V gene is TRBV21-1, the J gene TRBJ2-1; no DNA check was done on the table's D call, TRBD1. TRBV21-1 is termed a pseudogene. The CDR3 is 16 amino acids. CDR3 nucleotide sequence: TGTGCCAGCAGCAAAGCCCGGGACAGGAATGACAATGAGCAGTTCTTC. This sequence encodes CASSKARDRNDNEQFF.

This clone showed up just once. This CDR3 reads CASSLGGSSQETQYF. In DNA form, the CDR3 reads TGCGCCAGCAGCCTTGGGGGGAGCTCGCAAGAGACCCAGTACTTC. The V and J genes are TRBV5-1 and TRBJ2-5, with D possibly being TRBD2 (6 bases). The CDR3 has 15 amino acids. Germline CDR1 reads SGHRS; CDR2 reads YFSETQ. V gave up 4 bases and J gave up 2 bases, with 15 bases separating them.

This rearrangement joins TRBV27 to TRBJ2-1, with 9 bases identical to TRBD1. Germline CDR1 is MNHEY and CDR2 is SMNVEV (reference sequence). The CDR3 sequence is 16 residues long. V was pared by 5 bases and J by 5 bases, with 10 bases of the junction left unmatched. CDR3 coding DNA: TGTGCCAGCAGTCCGTGGACCGGGACAGGGAACAATGAGCAGTTCTTC. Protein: CASSPWTGTGNNEQFF.

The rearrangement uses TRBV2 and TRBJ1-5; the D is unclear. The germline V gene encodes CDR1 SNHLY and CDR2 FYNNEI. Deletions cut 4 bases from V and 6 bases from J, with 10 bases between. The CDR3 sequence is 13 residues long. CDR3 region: CASSGEEVQPQHF. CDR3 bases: TGTGCCAGCAGTGGGGAGGAGGTTCAGCCCCAGCATTTT.